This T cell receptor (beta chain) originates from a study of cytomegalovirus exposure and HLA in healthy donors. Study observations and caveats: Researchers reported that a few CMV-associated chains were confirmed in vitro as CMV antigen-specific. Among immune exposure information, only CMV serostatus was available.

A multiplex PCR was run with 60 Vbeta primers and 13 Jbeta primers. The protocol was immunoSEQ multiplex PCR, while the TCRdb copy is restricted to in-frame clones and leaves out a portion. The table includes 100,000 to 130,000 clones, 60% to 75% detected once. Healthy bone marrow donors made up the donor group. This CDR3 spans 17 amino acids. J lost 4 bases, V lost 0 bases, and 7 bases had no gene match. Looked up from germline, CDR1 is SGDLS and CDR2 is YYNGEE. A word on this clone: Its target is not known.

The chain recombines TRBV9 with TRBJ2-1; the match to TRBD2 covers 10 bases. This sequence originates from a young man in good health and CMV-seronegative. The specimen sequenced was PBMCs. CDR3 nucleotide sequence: TGTGCCAGCAGCGTAGTACCTAGCGGGAGAGGGTACAATGAGCAGTTCTTC. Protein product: CASSVVPSGRGYNEQFF. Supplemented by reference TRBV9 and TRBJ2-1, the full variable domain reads DSGVTQTPKHLITATGQRVTLRCSPRSGDLSVYWYQQSLDQGLQFLIQYYNGEERAKGNILERFSAQQFPDLHSELNLSSLELGDSALYFCASSVVPSGRGYNEQFFGPGTRLTVL.